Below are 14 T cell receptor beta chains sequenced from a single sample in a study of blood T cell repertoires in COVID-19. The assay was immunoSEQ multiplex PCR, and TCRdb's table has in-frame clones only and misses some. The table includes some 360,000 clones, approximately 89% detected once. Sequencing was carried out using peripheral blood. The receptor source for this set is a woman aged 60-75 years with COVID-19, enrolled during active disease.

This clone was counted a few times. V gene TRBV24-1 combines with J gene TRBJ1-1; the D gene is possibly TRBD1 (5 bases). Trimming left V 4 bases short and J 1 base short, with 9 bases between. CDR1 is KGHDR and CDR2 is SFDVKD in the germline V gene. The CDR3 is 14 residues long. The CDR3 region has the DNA TGTGCCACCAGTGACGGGGGACGGAACACTGAAGCTTTCTTT. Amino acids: CATSDGGRNTEAFF.

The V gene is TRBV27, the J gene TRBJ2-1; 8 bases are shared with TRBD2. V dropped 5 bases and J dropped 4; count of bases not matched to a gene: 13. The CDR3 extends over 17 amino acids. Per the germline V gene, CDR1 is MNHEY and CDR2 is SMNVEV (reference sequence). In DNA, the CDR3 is TGTGCCAGCAGTCAATTAATCGGGACTAGGCTGTACAATGAGCAGTTCTTC. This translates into CASSQLIGTRLYNEQFF.

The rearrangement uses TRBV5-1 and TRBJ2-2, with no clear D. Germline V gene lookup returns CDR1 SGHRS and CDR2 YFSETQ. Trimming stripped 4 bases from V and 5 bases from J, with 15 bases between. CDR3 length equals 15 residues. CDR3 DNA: TGCGCCAGCAGCGCCAACCCCACTTTGACCGGGGAGCTGTTTTTT. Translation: CASSANPTLTGELFF.

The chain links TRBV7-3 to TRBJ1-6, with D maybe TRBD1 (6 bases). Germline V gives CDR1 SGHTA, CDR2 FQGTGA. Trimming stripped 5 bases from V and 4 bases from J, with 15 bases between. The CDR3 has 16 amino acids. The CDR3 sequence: CASSLSRTEYNSPLHF. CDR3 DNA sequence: TGTGCCAGCAGCCTTTCTAGGACAGAGTATAATTCACCCCTCCACTTT. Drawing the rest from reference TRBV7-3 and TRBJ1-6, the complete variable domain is GAGVSQTPSNKVTEKGKYVELRCDPISGHTALYWYRQSLGQGPEFLIYFQGTGAADDSGLPNDRFFAVRPEGSVSTLKIQRTERGDSAVYLCASSLSRTEYNSPLHFGNGTRLTVT.

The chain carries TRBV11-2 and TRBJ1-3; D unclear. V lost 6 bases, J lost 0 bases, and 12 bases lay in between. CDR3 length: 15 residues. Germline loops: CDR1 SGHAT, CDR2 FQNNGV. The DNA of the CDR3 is TGTGCCAGCAGGTTTGACATAAACTCTGGAAACACCATATATTTT. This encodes CASRFDINSGNTIYF.

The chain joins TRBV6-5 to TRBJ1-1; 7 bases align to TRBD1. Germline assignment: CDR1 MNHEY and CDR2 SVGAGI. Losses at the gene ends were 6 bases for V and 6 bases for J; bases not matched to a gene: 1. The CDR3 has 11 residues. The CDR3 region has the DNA TGTGCCAGCAGGGGGACAGCTGAAGCTTTCTTT. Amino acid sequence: CASRGTAEAFF.

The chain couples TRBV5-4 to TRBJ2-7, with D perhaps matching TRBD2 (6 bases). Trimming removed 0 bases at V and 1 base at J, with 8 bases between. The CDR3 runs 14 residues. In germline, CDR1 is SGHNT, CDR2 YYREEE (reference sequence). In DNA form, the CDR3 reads TGTGCCAGCAGCTTGGGACTAGGTTCCTACGAGCAGTACTTC. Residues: CASSLGLGSYEQYF. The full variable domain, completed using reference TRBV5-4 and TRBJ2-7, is ETGVTQSPTHLIKTRGQQVTLRCSSQSGHNTVSWYQQALGQGPQFIFQYYREEENGRGNFPPRFSGLQFPNYSSELNVNALELDDSALYLCASSLGLGSYEQYFGPGTRLTVT.

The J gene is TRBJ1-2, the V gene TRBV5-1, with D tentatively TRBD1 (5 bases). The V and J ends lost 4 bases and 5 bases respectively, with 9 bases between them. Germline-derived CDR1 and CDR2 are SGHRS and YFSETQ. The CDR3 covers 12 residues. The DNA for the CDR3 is TGCGCCAGCAGCCCAGGGCTATATGGCTACACCTTC. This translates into CASSPGLYGYTF.

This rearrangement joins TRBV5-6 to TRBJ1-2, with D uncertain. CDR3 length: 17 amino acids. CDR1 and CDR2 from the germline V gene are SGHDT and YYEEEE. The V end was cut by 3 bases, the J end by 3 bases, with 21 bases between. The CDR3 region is CASSSRAGSLRDYGYTF. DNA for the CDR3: TGTGCCAGCAGCTCCCGGGCTGGGAGCTTGCGGGACTATGGCTACACCTTC.

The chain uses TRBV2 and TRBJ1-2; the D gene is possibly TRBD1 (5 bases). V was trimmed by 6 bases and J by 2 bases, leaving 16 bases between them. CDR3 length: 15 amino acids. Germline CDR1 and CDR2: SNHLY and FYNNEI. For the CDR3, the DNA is TGTGCCAGCAGAGCAACGACAGTTTCAAACTATGGCTACACCTTC. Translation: CASRATTVSNYGYTF.

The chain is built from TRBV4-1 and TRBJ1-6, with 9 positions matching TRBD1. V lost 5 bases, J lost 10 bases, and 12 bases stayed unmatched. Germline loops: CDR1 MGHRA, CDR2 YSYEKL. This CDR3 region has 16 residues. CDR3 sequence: CASSSRSGQGSSPLHF. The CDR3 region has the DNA TGCGCCAGCAGCAGCCGCTCGGGACAGGGATCCTCACCCCTCCACTTT.

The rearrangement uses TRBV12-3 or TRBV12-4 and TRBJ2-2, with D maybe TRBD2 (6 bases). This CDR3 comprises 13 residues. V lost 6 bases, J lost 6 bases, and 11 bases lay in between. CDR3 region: CASRLGEAGELFF. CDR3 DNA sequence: TGTGCCAGCAGACTAGGGGAGGCCGGGGAGCTGTTTTTT.

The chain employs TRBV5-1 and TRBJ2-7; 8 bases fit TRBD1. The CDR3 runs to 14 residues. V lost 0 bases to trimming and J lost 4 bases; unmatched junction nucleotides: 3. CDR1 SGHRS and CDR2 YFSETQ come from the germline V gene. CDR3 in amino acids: CASSLDTGGYEQYF. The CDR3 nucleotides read TGCGCCAGCAGCTTGGATACAGGGGGGTACGAGCAGTACTTC.

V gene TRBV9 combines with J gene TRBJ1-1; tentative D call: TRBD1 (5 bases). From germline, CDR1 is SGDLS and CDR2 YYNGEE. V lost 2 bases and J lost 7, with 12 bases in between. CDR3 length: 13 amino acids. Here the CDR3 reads CASSVQTGREAFF. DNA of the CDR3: TGTGCCAGCAGCGTTCAAACAGGTCGTGAAGCTTTCTTT.